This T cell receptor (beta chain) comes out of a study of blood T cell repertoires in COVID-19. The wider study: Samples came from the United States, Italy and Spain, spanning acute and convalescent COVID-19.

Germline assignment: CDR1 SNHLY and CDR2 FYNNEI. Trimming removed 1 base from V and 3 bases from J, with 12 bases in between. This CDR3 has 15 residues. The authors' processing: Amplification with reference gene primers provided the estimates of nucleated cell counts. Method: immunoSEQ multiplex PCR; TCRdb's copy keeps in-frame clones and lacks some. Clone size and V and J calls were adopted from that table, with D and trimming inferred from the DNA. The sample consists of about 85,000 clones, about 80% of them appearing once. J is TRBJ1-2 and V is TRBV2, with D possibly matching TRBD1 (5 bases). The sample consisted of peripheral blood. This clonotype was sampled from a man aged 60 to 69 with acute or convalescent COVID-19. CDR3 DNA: TGTGCCAGCAGTGAAGGGCCAGGGTCTTACTATGGCTACACCTTC. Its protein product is CASSEGPGSYYGYTF.